This is a list of T cell receptor beta chains from one sample in a study of T cell repertoires in cytomegalovirus infection. In TCRdb, the reads were re-called with MiXCR into one record per CDR3 protein. The sample includes over 450,000 distinct CDR3 sequences, around 11% of them seen just once. Material: PBMCs. The receptors stem from a human donor in good health (CMV status not recorded). Some clones in this sample may be carry-over from other donors' samples. The CDR3 runs from the conserved cysteine through the conserved F or W. Fields, in order: V gene, D gene, J gene, clone size, CDR3 DNA, CDR3 protein. The D gene is left open where the match is weak. Expanded clones get a size class; other rows say once, few or many, or leave the size out.

v_call: TRBV29-1
d_call: TRBD1
j_call: TRBJ1-2
clone_size: .
cdr3_nt: TGCAGCGTTGAAGCAATCGGACAGGAGGATGGCTACACCTTC
cdr3_aa: CSVEAIGQEDGYTF

v_call: TRBV20-1
d_call: .
j_call: TRBJ1-1
clone_size: many
cdr3_nt: TGCAGTGCTAGCCTCTCCGCGGTTAACACTGAAGCTTTCTTT
cdr3_aa: CSASLSAVNTEAFF

v_call: TRBV11-3
d_call: .
j_call: TRBJ2-1
clone_size: many
cdr3_nt: TGTGCCAGCAGCTTTGGTAGTAGGGCTAATGAGCAGTTCTTC
cdr3_aa: CASSFGSRANEQFF

v_call: TRBV20-1
d_call: .
j_call: TRBJ2-1
clone_size: .
cdr3_nt: TGCAGTGCGACGAGACTAGGTGTAAACCTCGTGCAGTTCTTC
cdr3_aa: CSATRLGVNLVQFF

v_call: TRBV6-5
d_call: .
j_call: TRBJ1-2
clone_size: .
cdr3_nt: TGTGCCAGCAGCCTTAAGGGCAGGGCGTTAGAAGGCTACACCTTC
cdr3_aa: CASSLKGRALEGYTF

v_call: TRBV12-3/TRBV12-4
d_call: .
j_call: TRBJ2-3
clone_size: many
cdr3_nt: TGTGCCAGCAGTTCTCTGAAAGCTGGCACAGATACGCAGTATTTT
cdr3_aa: CASSSLKAGTDTQYF

v_call: TRBV20-1
d_call: .
j_call: TRBJ2-7
clone_size: few
cdr3_nt: TGCAGTGCTAGGGTTCGGGGAAAAGGATACGAGCAGTACTTC
cdr3_aa: CSARVRGKGYEQYF

v_call: TRBV7-9
d_call: .
j_call: TRBJ2-2
clone_size: many
cdr3_nt: TGTGCCCCGGGGTCCGGGGCGAACACCGGGGAGCTGTTTTTT
cdr3_aa: CAPGSGANTGELFF

v_call: TRBV3-1
d_call: .
j_call: TRBJ1-2
clone_size: few
cdr3_nt: TGTGCCAGCAGCCAGCCCGTCACTGGAGGGGACTATGGCTACACCTTC
cdr3_aa: CASSQPVTGGDYGYTF

v_call: TRBV5-6
d_call: .
j_call: TRBJ2-2
clone_size: many
cdr3_nt: TGTGCCAGCAGCCCCCCGAGTAGGGCGAACACCGGGGAGCTGTTTTTT
cdr3_aa: CASSPPSRANTGELFF

v_call: TRBV5-6
d_call: TRBD1
j_call: TRBJ2-1
clone_size: few
cdr3_nt: TGTGCCAGCAGCATCGACAGGGTCCCATACAATGAGCAGTTCTTC
cdr3_aa: CASSIDRVPYNEQFF

v_call: TRBV5-6
d_call: .
j_call: TRBJ1-2
clone_size: .
cdr3_nt: TGTGCCAGCTCCGCTGCCGGCGGGGCCGGCTACACCTTC
cdr3_aa: CASSAAGGAGYTF

v_call: TRBV6-4
d_call: TRBD1
j_call: TRBJ2-7
clone_size: many
cdr3_nt: TGTGCCAGCAGTGTCGGACAGGGTGGCGAGCAGTACTTC
cdr3_aa: CASSVGQGGEQYF

v_call: TRBV5-1
d_call: TRBD1
j_call: TRBJ2-5
clone_size: few
cdr3_nt: TGCGCCAGCGTGCCCTCAGGGGGTCGACAAGAGACCCAGTACTTC
cdr3_aa: CASVPSGGRQETQYF

v_call: TRBV6-2/TRBV6-3
d_call: .
j_call: TRBJ1-2
clone_size: .
cdr3_nt: TGTGCCAGCAGTTACTCTCAAAAGACCTATGGCTACACCTTC
cdr3_aa: CASSYSQKTYGYTF

v_call: TRBV2
d_call: .
j_call: TRBJ1-5
clone_size: few
cdr3_nt: TGTGCCAGCAGCTATCAGACTGACTGGCTACCCCAGCATTTT
cdr3_aa: CASSYQTDWLPQHF

v_call: TRBV14
d_call: .
j_call: TRBJ2-1
clone_size: .
cdr3_nt: TGTGCCAGCAGCCAAGGAGCTTTGCGGCAGTTCTTC
cdr3_aa: CASSQGALRQFF

v_call: TRBV29-1
d_call: TRBD1
j_call: TRBJ2-4
clone_size: .
cdr3_nt: TGCAGCGTTTACACAGGGGGGCACATTCAGTACTTC
cdr3_aa: CSVYTGGHIQYF

v_call: TRBV13
d_call: TRBD1
j_call: TRBJ2-1
clone_size: few
cdr3_nt: TGTGCCAGCAGCGCACCAACCGGACAGGGACCAGAGCAGTTCTTC
cdr3_aa: CASSAPTGQGPEQFF

v_call: TRBV7-8
d_call: .
j_call: TRBJ2-2
clone_size: many
cdr3_nt: TGTGCCAGCAGCCAACCGGGACTGGTGGCCGGGGAGCTGTTTTTT
cdr3_aa: CASSQPGLVAGELFF

v_call: TRBV19
d_call: TRBD1
j_call: TRBJ1-5
clone_size: few
cdr3_nt: TGTGCCAGTAGTATACGGACAGGGGGACATCGGCCCCAGCATTTT
cdr3_aa: CASSIRTGGHRPQHF

v_call: TRBV13
d_call: TRBD2
j_call: TRBJ2-3
clone_size: .
cdr3_nt: TGTGCCAGCAGCCAACAGGGACTAGCGAACACAGATACGCAGTATTTT
cdr3_aa: CASSQQGLANTDTQYF

v_call: TRBV5-4
d_call: TRBD2
j_call: TRBJ2-1
clone_size: many
cdr3_nt: TGTGCCAGCAGTCCTACTAGCGGGAGTGCCTACAATGAGCAGTTCTTC
cdr3_aa: CASSPTSGSAYNEQFF

v_call: TRBV5-4
d_call: TRBD1
j_call: TRBJ1-3
clone_size: many
cdr3_nt: TGTGCCAGCAGCTTGGACAGGGGAGGAGGAAACACCATATATTTT
cdr3_aa: CASSLDRGGGNTIYF

v_call: TRBV10-1
d_call: TRBD2
j_call: TRBJ2-6
clone_size: many
cdr3_nt: TGCGCCAGCAGGAAATCCGGGACTAGCCCCACTGGGGCCAACGTCCTGACTTTC
cdr3_aa: CASRKSGTSPTGANVLTF

v_call: TRBV11-2
d_call: .
j_call: TRBJ2-1
clone_size: many
cdr3_nt: TGTGCCAGCAGTGAGGCTAGCGTACACAATGAGCAGTTCTTC
cdr3_aa: CASSEASVHNEQFF

v_call: TRBV28
d_call: TRBD1
j_call: TRBJ2-7
clone_size: many
cdr3_nt: TGTGCCAGCAGCCGATCACAGGGGGAGTACGAGCAGTACTTC
cdr3_aa: CASSRSQGEYEQYF

v_call: TRBV5-1
d_call: .
j_call: TRBJ2-7
clone_size: .
cdr3_nt: TGCGCCAGCAGGGTAGGGACGTCTCTCTCCTACGAGCAGTACTTC
cdr3_aa: CASRVGTSLSYEQYF

v_call: TRBV20-1
d_call: TRBD2
j_call: TRBJ2-3
clone_size: many
cdr3_nt: TGCAGTGTCAGGAGCGGGGGACTGTCTAGCACAGATACGCAGTATTTT
cdr3_aa: CSVRSGGLSSTDTQYF

v_call: TRBV9
d_call: TRBD1
j_call: TRBJ2-5
clone_size: many
cdr3_nt: TGTGCCAGCAGTCACGGGCTCCACACCCGACAGGGTAGGGCAGAGACCCAGTACTTC
cdr3_aa: CASSHGLHTRQGRAETQYF

v_call: TRBV4-2
d_call: TRBD2
j_call: TRBJ2-3
clone_size: many
cdr3_nt: TGTGCCAGCAGCCAAGGCCGACTAGCGGGGTCCACAGATACGCAGTATTTT
cdr3_aa: CASSQGRLAGSTDTQYF

v_call: TRBV11-2
d_call: .
j_call: TRBJ2-3
clone_size: many
cdr3_nt: TGTGCCAGCAGCTTAGTTGCGCTCGTTAGGCCGCAGTATTTT
cdr3_aa: CASSLVALVRPQYF

v_call: TRBV20-1
d_call: TRBD2
j_call: TRBJ2-5
clone_size: .
cdr3_nt: TGCAGTGCAACCGCGAGGTGGGCTAGCGGGGGCAAGTACCAAGAGACCCAGTACTTC
cdr3_aa: CSATARWASGGKYQETQYF

v_call: TRBV7-9
d_call: .
j_call: TRBJ2-2
clone_size: many
cdr3_nt: TGTGCCAGCAGCCCGCCGGGACTGATCACCGGGGAGCTGTTTTTT
cdr3_aa: CASSPPGLITGELFF

v_call: TRBV7-2
d_call: .
j_call: TRBJ2-2
clone_size: many
cdr3_nt: TGTGCCAGCAGTTACGGACATTCGAACACCGGGGAGCTGTTTTTT
cdr3_aa: CASSYGHSNTGELFF

v_call: TRBV28
d_call: .
j_call: TRBJ2-7
clone_size: many
cdr3_nt: TGTGCCAGCAGGACGGACGGGGGTGTCTCCTACGAGCAGTACTTC
cdr3_aa: CASRTDGGVSYEQYF